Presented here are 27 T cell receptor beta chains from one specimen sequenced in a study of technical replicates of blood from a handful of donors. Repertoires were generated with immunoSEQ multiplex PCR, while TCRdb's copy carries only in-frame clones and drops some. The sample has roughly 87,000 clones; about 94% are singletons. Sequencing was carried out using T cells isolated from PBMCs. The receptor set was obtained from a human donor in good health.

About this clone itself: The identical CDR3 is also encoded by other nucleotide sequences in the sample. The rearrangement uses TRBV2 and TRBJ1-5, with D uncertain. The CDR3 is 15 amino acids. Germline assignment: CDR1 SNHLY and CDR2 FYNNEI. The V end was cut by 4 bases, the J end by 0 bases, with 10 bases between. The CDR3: CASSGPGYSNQPQHF. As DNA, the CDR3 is TGTGCCAGCAGTGGGCCGGGTTATAGCAATCAGCCCCAGCATTTT.

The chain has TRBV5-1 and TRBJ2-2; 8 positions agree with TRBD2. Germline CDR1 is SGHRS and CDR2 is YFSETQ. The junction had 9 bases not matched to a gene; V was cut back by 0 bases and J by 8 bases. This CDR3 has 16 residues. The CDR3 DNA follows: TGCGCCAGCAGCTTGGCGGTTAGCGGGATTCGGGGGGAGCTGTTTTTT. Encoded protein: CASSLAVSGIRGELFF.

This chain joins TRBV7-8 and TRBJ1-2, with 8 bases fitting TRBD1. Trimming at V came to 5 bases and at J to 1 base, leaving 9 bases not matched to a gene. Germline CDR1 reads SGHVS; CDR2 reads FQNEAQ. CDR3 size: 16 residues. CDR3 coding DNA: TGTGCCAGCAGCCCTGGCAGGGGGCGTTTTAACTATGGCTACACCTTC. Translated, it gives CASSPGRGRFNYGYTF.

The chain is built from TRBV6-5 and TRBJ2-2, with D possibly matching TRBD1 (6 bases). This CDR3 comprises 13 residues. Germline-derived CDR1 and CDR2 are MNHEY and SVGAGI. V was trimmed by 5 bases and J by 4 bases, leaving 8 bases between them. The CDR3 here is CASSPQGTGELFF. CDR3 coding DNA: TGTGCCAGCAGTCCACAGGGCACCGGGGAGCTGTTTTTT.

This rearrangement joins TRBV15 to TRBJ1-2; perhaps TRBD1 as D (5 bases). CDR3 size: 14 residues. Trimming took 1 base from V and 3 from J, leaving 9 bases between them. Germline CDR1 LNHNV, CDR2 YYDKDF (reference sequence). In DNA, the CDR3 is TGTGCCACCAGCAGAGGAGTACAGGACTATGGCTACACCTTC. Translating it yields CATSRGVQDYGYTF.

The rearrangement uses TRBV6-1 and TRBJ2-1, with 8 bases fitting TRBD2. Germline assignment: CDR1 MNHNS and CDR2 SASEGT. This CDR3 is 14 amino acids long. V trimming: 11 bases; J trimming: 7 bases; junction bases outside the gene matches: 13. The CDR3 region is CASQSGGSSNEQFF. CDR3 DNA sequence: TGTGCCTCCCAATCGGGGGGGTCTTCGAATGAGCAGTTCTTC.

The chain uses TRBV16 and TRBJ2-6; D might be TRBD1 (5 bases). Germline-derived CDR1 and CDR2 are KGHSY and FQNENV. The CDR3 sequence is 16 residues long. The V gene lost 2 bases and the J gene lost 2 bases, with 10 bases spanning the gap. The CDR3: CASSQVLGPGANVLTF. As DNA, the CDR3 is TGTGCCAGCAGCCAAGTTCTGGGGCCTGGGGCCAACGTCCTGACTTTC.

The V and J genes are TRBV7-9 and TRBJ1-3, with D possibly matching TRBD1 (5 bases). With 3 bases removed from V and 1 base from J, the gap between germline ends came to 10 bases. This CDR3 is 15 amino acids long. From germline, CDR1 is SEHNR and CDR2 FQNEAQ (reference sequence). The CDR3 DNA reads TGTGCCAGCAGCTTCACGCAGGGTTCTGGAAACACCATATATTTT. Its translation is CASSFTQGSGNTIYF.

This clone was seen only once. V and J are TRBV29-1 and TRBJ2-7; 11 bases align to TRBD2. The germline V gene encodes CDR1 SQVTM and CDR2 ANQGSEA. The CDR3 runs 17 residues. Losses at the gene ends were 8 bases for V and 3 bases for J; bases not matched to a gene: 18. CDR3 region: CSIVGTSGTPRDYEQYF. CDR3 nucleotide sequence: TGCAGCATAGTGGGGACTAGCGGAACCCCGAGGGACTACGAGCAGTACTTC.

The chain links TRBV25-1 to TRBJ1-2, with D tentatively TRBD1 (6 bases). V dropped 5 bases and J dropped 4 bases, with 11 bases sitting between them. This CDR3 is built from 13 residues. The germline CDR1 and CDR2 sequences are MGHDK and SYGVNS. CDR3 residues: CASSRQDPYGYTF. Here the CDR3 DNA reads TGTGCCAGCAGTCGACAGGACCCCTATGGCTACACCTTC.

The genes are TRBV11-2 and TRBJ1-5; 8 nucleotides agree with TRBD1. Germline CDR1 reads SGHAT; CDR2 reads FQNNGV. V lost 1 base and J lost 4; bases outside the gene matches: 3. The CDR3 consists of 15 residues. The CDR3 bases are TGTGCCAGCAGCTTAGGTACAGGGGGTAATCAGCCCCAGCATTTT. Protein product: CASSLGTGGNQPQHF.

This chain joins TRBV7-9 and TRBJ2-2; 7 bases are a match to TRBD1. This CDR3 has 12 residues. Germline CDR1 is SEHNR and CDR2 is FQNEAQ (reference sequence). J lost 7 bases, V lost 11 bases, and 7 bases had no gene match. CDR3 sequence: CAGQGVHGELFF. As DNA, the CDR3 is TGTGCCGGCCAGGGGGTTCACGGGGAGCTGTTTTTT.

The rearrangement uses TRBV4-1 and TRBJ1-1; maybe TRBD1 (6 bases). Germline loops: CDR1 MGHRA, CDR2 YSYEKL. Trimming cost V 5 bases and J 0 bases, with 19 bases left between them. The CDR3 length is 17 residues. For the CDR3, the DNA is TGCGCCAGCAGCGGAGGGGGGGCGATCACCATGAACACTGAAGCTTTCTTT. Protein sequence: CASSGGGAITMNTEAFF.

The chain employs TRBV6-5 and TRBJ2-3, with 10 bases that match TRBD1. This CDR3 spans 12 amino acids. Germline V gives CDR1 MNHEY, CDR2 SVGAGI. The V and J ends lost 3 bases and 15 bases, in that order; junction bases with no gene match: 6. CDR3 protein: CASSYPGQGVYF. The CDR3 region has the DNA TGTGCCAGCAGTTATCCCGGACAGGGGGTATATTTT.

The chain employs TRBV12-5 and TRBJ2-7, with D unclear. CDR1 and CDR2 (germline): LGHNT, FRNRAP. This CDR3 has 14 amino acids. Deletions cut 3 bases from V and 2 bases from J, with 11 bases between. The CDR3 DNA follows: TGTGCTAGTGGTTTTGGCCCCCAAACCTACGAGCAGTACTTC. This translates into CASGFGPQTYEQYF.

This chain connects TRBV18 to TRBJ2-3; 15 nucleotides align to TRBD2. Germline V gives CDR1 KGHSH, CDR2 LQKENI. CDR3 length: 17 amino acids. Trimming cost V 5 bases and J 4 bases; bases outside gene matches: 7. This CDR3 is CASSYGLAGGPPDTQYF. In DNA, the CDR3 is TGTGCCAGCTCATACGGACTAGCGGGAGGGCCCCCAGATACGCAGTATTTT. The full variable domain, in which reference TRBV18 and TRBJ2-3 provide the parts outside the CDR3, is NAGVMQNPRHLVRRRGQEARLRCSPMKGHSHVYWYRQLPEEGLKFMVYLQKENIIDESGMPKERFSAEFPKEGPSILRIQQVVRGDSAAYFCASSYGLAGGPPDTQYFGPGTRLTVL.

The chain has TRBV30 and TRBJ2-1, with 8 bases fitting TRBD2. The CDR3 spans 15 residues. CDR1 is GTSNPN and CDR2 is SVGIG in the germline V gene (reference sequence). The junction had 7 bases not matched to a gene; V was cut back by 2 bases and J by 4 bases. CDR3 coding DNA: TGTGCCTGGAGTATCGGACTAGCCCTTTACAATGAGCAGTTCTTC. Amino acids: CAWSIGLALYNEQFF.

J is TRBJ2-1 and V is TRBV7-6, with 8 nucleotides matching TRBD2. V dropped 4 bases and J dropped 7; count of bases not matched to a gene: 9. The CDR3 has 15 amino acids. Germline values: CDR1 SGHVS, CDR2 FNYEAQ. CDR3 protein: CASSYSGGGGNEQFF. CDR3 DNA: TGTGCCAGCAGCTACTCCGGGGGGGGAGGGAATGAGCAGTTCTTC.

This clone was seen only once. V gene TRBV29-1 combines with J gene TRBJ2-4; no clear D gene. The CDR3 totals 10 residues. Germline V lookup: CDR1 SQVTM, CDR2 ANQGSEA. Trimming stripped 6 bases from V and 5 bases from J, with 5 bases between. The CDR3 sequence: CSVGENIQYF. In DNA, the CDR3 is TGCAGCGTCGGAGAAAACATTCAGTACTTC.

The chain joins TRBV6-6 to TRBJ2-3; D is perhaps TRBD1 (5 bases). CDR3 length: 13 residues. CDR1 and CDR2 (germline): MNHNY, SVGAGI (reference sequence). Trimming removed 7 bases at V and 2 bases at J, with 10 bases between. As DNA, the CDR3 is TGTGCCAGCATAGGGGTGGACACAGATACGCAGTATTTT. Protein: CASIGVDTDTQYF.

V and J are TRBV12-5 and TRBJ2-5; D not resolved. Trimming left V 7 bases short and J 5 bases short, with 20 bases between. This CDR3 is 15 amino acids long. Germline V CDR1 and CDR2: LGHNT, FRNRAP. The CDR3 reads CASASTVPVLETQYF. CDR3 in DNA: TGTGCTAGTGCTTCTACAGTCCCGGTACTGGAGACCCAGTACTTC.

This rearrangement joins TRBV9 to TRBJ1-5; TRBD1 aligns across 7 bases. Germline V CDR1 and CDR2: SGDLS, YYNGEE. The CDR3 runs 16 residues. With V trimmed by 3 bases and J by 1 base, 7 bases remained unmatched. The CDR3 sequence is CASSGEGTASNQPQHF. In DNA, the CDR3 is TGTGCCAGCAGCGGAGAAGGGACAGCGAGCAATCAGCCCCAGCATTTT.

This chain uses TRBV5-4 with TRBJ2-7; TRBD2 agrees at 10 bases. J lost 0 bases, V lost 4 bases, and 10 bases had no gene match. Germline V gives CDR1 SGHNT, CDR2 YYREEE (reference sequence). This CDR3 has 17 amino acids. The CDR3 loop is CASSSPGLAESSYEQYF. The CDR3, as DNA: TGTGCCAGCAGCAGTCCAGGACTAGCGGAGAGCTCCTACGAGCAGTACTTC.

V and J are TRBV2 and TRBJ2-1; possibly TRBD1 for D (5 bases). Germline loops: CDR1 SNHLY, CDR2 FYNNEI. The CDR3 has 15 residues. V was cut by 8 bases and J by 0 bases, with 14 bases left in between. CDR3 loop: CASRATVNSYNEQFF. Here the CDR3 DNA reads TGTGCCAGCCGAGCGACAGTTAACTCCTACAATGAGCAGTTCTTC.

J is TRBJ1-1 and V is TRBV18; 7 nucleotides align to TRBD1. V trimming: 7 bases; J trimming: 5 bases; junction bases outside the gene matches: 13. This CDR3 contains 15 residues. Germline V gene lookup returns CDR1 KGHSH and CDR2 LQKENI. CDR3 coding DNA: TGTGCCAGCTTCCGTTTAAAGGGGGCAGGGACTGAAGCTTTCTTT. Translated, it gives CASFRLKGAGTEAFF.

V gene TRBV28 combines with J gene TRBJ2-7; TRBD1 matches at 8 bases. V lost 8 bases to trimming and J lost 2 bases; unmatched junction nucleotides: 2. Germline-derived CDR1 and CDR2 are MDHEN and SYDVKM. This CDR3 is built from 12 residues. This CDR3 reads CASGQGPYEQYF. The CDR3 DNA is TGTGCCAGCGGACAGGGACCCTACGAGCAGTACTTC.

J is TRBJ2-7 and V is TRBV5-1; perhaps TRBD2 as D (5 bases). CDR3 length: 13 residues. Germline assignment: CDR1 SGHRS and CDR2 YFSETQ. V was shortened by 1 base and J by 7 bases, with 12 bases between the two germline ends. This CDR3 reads CASSLPLTKEQYF. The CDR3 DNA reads TGCGCCAGCAGCTTGCCCTTGACTAAAGAGCAGTACTTC.